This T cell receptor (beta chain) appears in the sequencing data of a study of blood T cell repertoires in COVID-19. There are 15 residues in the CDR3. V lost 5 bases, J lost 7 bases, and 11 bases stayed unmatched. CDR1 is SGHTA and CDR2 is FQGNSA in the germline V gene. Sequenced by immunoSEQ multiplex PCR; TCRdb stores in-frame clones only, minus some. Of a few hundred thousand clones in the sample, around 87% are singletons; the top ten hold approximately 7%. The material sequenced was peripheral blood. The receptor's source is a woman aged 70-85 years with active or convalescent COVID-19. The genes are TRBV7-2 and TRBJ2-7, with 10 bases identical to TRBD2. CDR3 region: CASSPALAGAGEQYF. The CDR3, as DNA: TGTGCCAGCAGCCCCGCCCTAGCGGGGGCTGGAGAGCAGTACTTC. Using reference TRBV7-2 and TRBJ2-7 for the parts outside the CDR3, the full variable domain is GAGVSQSPSNKVTEKGKDVELRCDPISGHTALYWYRQSLGQGLEFLIYFQGNSAPDKSGLPSDRFSAERTGGSVSTLTIQRTQQEDSAVYLCASSPALAGAGEQYFGPGTRLTVT.